The rows below give T cell receptor beta chains drawn from one sample of a study of T cells in Graves' hyperthyroidism and ophthalmopathy. TCRdb fed the multiplex PCR reads into MiXCR, producing one record per CDR3 protein. The data contain 300,000 to 450,000 distinct CDR3 sequences, around a sixth of them singletons. Specimen: blood. The receptors here all came from a woman in her late teens or twenties with Graves' hyperthyroidism that later progressed to Graves' ophthalmopathy. Both conserved end residues are part of each CDR3. The order of the fields is clone size, V gene, J gene, D gene, CDR3 DNA, CDR3 protein. A D gene is named only where the DNA matches it firmly. The listing skips clone size in some rows; elsewhere it reads once, few, many or a size class.

clone size: many; V gene: TRBV7-3; J gene: TRBJ2-3; D gene: .; CDR3 DNA: TGTGCCAGCAGCACCAATCTTAGAGATACGCAGTATTTT; CDR3 protein: CASSTNLRDTQYF
clone size: many; V gene: TRBV12-3/TRBV12-4; J gene: TRBJ1-5; D gene: .; CDR3 DNA: TGTGCCAGCAGTCTCGGCCCCCTGAGGGATCAGCCCCAGCATTTT; CDR3 protein: CASSLGPLRDQPQHF
clone size: many; V gene: TRBV5-6; J gene: TRBJ2-5; D gene: .; CDR3 DNA: TGTGCCAGCAGCTTAGCGGGACAGAACGAAGAGACCCAGTACTTC; CDR3 protein: CASSLAGQNEETQYF
clone size: few; V gene: TRBV4-1; J gene: TRBJ1-5; D gene: .; CDR3 DNA: TGCGCCAGCAGCCAGGCAACAGGGAGGGATCAGCCCCAGCATTTT; CDR3 protein: CASSQATGRDQPQHF
clone size: few; V gene: TRBV27; J gene: TRBJ2-1; D gene: TRBD2; CDR3 DNA: TGTGCCAGCAGCACGCCCCTCCGTTCTAGCGGGGATTACAATGAGCAGTTCTTC; CDR3 protein: CASSTPLRSSGDYNEQFF
clone size: many; V gene: TRBV6-1; J gene: TRBJ2-7; D gene: .; CDR3 DNA: TGTGCCAGCAGAAGACAGGATAGCGGATACGAGCAGTACTTC; CDR3 protein: CASRRQDSGYEQYF
clone size: many; V gene: TRBV7-9; J gene: TRBJ2-7; D gene: .; CDR3 DNA: TGTGCCAGCAGGGGAGACCTACTGGGAAGCGAGCAGTACTTC; CDR3 protein: CASRGDLLGSEQYF
clone size: many; V gene: TRBV28; J gene: TRBJ2-7; D gene: .; CDR3 DNA: TGTGCCAGCAGTTTGGCGCAGGGGGGATCTGTAGAGCAGTACTTC; CDR3 protein: CASSLAQGGSVEQYF
clone size: many; V gene: TRBV11-2; J gene: TRBJ2-3; D gene: TRBD2; CDR3 DNA: TGTGCCAGCAGCTCACTAGCGGGCCCAAGCACAGATACGCAGTATTTT; CDR3 protein: CASSSLAGPSTDTQYF
clone size: many; V gene: TRBV20-1; J gene: TRBJ1-2; D gene: .; CDR3 DNA: TGCAGTGCTAGAGACAAGGAGGAAGTCGACGGCTACACCTTC; CDR3 protein: CSARDKEEVDGYTF
clone size: many; V gene: TRBV7-9; J gene: TRBJ2-1; D gene: .; CDR3 DNA: TGTGCCAGCAGCACAGGGTCCGTAGGGTCTGATGAGCAGTTCTTC; CDR3 protein: CASSTGSVGSDEQFF
clone size: many; V gene: TRBV5-1; J gene: TRBJ2-2; D gene: TRBD1; CDR3 DNA: TGCGCCAGTTCCGGGACAGAAAACACCGGGGAGCTGTTTTTT; CDR3 protein: CASSGTENTGELFF
clone size: many; V gene: TRBV20-1; J gene: TRBJ2-2; D gene: .; CDR3 DNA: TGCAGTGCTGACTACCTCCCCGGGGACACCGGGGAGCTGTTTTTT; CDR3 protein: CSADYLPGDTGELFF
clone size: many; V gene: TRBV6-5; J gene: TRBJ2-2; D gene: .; CDR3 DNA: TGTGCCAGCAGTTACACCTGGGACGGTGAAATATCCGGGGAGCTGTTTTTT; CDR3 protein: CASSYTWDGEISGELFF
clone size: .; V gene: TRBV4-1; J gene: TRBJ2-7; D gene: .; CDR3 DNA: TGCGCCAGCAGCCCCCCAAGAGGGGGCGAGCAGTACTTC; CDR3 protein: CASSPPRGGEQYF
clone size: few; V gene: TRBV29-1; J gene: TRBJ1-2; D gene: .; CDR3 DNA: TGCAGCGTTGAAGGACCCAACTACAGGGCTCCTGATGGCTACACCTTC; CDR3 protein: CSVEGPNYRAPDGYTF
clone size: few; V gene: TRBV7-6; J gene: TRBJ2-1; D gene: .; CDR3 DNA: TGTGCCAGCAGCTTAGGGTTGTTTGATGAGCAGTTCTTC; CDR3 protein: CASSLGLFDEQFF
clone size: few; V gene: TRBV9; J gene: TRBJ2-7; D gene: .; CDR3 DNA: TGTGCCAGCAGCGTAGGGGATAGTCCCTCCTACGAGCAGTACTTC; CDR3 protein: CASSVGDSPSYEQYF
clone size: .; V gene: TRBV20-1; J gene: TRBJ2-1; D gene: TRBD1; CDR3 DNA: TGCAGTGTCTCCACCGGGACAGACTACAATGAGCAGTTCTTC; CDR3 protein: CSVSTGTDYNEQFF
clone size: .; V gene: TRBV5-6; J gene: TRBJ2-5; D gene: .; CDR3 DNA: TGTGCCAGCAGCAAGGCTCGAGAGACCCAGTACTTC; CDR3 protein: CASSKARETQYF
clone size: few; V gene: TRBV16; J gene: TRBJ1-2; D gene: .; CDR3 DNA: TGTGCCAGCAGCCCCCGGGCAGGGCCTGGCTACACCTTC; CDR3 protein: CASSPRAGPGYTF
clone size: few; V gene: TRBV18; J gene: TRBJ2-5; D gene: .; CDR3 DNA: TGTGCCAGCTCACCTGGGGTCCAAGAGACCCAGTACTTC; CDR3 protein: CASSPGVQETQYF
clone size: many; V gene: TRBV6-1; J gene: TRBJ2-7; D gene: TRBD1; CDR3 DNA: TGTGCCAGCAGGTGGGACAGTGACTACGAGCAGTACTTC; CDR3 protein: CASRWDSDYEQYF
clone size: .; V gene: TRBV6-1; J gene: TRBJ1-5; D gene: TRBD1; CDR3 DNA: TGTGCCAGCAAAAAAGAGGGGACAGGGAGGGACAATCAGCCCCAGCATTTT; CDR3 protein: CASKKEGTGRDNQPQHF
clone size: .; V gene: TRBV7-8; J gene: TRBJ2-2; D gene: .; CDR3 DNA: TGTGCCAGCAGCCCTCCTGGACGGAACGCGAACACCGGGGAGCTGTTTTTT; CDR3 protein: CASSPPGRNANTGELFF
clone size: many; V gene: TRBV6-1; J gene: TRBJ2-7; D gene: TRBD1; CDR3 DNA: TGTGCCAGCAGTCCAACGACAGGGAAGAACGAGCAGTACTTC; CDR3 protein: CASSPTTGKNEQYF
clone size: .; V gene: TRBV14; J gene: TRBJ2-1; D gene: TRBD2; CDR3 DNA: TGTGCCAGCAGCCAAGTGGGGCTAGCGGGAGGGTTTGAGCAGTTCTTC; CDR3 protein: CASSQVGLAGGFEQFF
clone size: .; V gene: TRBV4-2; J gene: TRBJ2-3; D gene: .; CDR3 DNA: TGTGCCAGCAGCCCGACGGAGGGCCGGGCAGATACGCAGTATTTT; CDR3 protein: CASSPTEGRADTQYF
clone size: many; V gene: TRBV28; J gene: TRBJ2-2; D gene: .; CDR3 DNA: TGTGCCAGCAGTTTAGCCGGCGGGGCCGGGGAGCTGTTTTTT; CDR3 protein: CASSLAGGAGELFF
clone size: many; V gene: TRBV12-3/TRBV12-4; J gene: TRBJ1-5; D gene: .; CDR3 DNA: TGTGCCAGCAGTTTTACGGCAGATAGCAATCAGCCCCAGCATTTT; CDR3 protein: CASSFTADSNQPQHF
clone size: few; V gene: TRBV4-1; J gene: TRBJ2-3; D gene: TRBD1; CDR3 DNA: TGCGCCAGCAGCCAAGCTCCACTTCTTGTGGGACAGGGGGCGTTAGATACGCAGTATTTT; CDR3 protein: CASSQAPLLVGQGALDTQYF
clone size: .; V gene: TRBV9; J gene: TRBJ2-1; D gene: TRBD2; CDR3 DNA: TGTGCCAGCAGCCCCCCGGGACTAATCCCTCAGTTCTTC; CDR3 protein: CASSPPGLIPQFF
clone size: many; V gene: TRBV3-1; J gene: TRBJ1-2; D gene: .; CDR3 DNA: TGTGCCAGCAGCCAAGGGAAGTGGGGTACCTATGGCTACACCTTC; CDR3 protein: CASSQGKWGTYGYTF
clone size: many; V gene: TRBV28; J gene: TRBJ1-1; D gene: .; CDR3 DNA: TGTGCCAGCAGTTTATTTGTCTCGGGGAGGCGGAACACTGAAGCTTTCTTT; CDR3 protein: CASSLFVSGRRNTEAFF
clone size: few; V gene: TRBV7-3; J gene: TRBJ2-1; D gene: .; CDR3 DNA: TGTGCCAGCAGCTTAACAGGGGTGAGCTCCTACAATGAGCAGTTCTTC; CDR3 protein: CASSLTGVSSYNEQFF
clone size: many; V gene: TRBV6-1; J gene: TRBJ2-5; D gene: .; CDR3 DNA: TGTGCCAGCAGTGACCGCCGCTCCCAAGAGACCCAGTACTTC; CDR3 protein: CASSDRRSQETQYF
clone size: many; V gene: TRBV5-1; J gene: TRBJ2-2; D gene: TRBD2; CDR3 DNA: TGCGCCAGCAGCCCTCAACCGGGAGGGAGCACCGGGGAGCTGTTTTTT; CDR3 protein: CASSPQPGGSTGELFF
clone size: .; V gene: TRBV5-1; J gene: TRBJ2-7; D gene: .; CDR3 DNA: TGCGCCAGCAGCTTGCACACGAACTACGAGCAGTACTTC; CDR3 protein: CASSLHTNYEQYF
clone size: .; V gene: TRBV9; J gene: TRBJ2-5; D gene: TRBD2; CDR3 DNA: TGTGCCAGCAGCGCCGCACCGGGCGGGAGAGAGACCCAGTACTTC; CDR3 protein: CASSAAPGGRETQYF
clone size: few; V gene: TRBV7-6; J gene: TRBJ2-7; D gene: TRBD2; CDR3 DNA: TGTGCCAGCAGCCCCATAGCGGGAAGAGCCTACGAGCAGTACTTC; CDR3 protein: CASSPIAGRAYEQYF
clone size: .; V gene: TRBV4-3; J gene: TRBJ2-1; D gene: .; CDR3 DNA: TGCGCCAGCAGCCTTAGCGAAGCCTCCTACAATGAGCAGTTCTTC; CDR3 protein: CASSLSEASYNEQFF
clone size: few; V gene: TRBV10-3; J gene: TRBJ1-2; D gene: .; CDR3 DNA: TGTGCCATCAGTGAAGGGGAAGTGGATGGCTACACCTTC; CDR3 protein: CAISEGEVDGYTF
clone size: few; V gene: TRBV2; J gene: TRBJ1-2; D gene: .; CDR3 DNA: TGTGCCAGCAGTGAAGAACCAGGGGCAGTGGAGGGCTACACCTTC; CDR3 protein: CASSEEPGAVEGYTF
clone size: few; V gene: TRBV7-9; J gene: TRBJ2-1; D gene: TRBD2; CDR3 DNA: TGTGCCAGCAGGTCTGAGACTAGCGGGAACAATGAGCAGTTCTTC; CDR3 protein: CASRSETSGNNEQFF
clone size: .; V gene: TRBV10-3; J gene: TRBJ2-3; D gene: TRBD2; CDR3 DNA: TGTGCCATCAGTGGGAGCGGGGCCCCAGATACGCAGTATTTT; CDR3 protein: CAISGSGAPDTQYF
clone size: many; V gene: TRBV18; J gene: TRBJ2-7; D gene: TRBD1; CDR3 DNA: TGTGCCAGCTCACCAGGGATGGACAGGAGGTCCTACGAGCAGTACTTC; CDR3 protein: CASSPGMDRRSYEQYF
clone size: many; V gene: TRBV20-1; J gene: TRBJ1-1; D gene: TRBD1; CDR3 DNA: TGCAGTGCTAGAGATCCCAGGGGGCGAAACACTGAAGCTTTCTTT; CDR3 protein: CSARDPRGRNTEAFF
clone size: many; V gene: TRBV2; J gene: TRBJ2-1; D gene: TRBD2; CDR3 DNA: TGTGCCGGCGAAACTAGCGGGAGAGCCTACAATGAGCAGTTCTTC; CDR3 protein: CAGETSGRAYNEQFF
clone size: .; V gene: TRBV6-2/TRBV6-3; J gene: TRBJ2-1; D gene: .; CDR3 DNA: TGTGCCAGCAGTTACGGGACACAGCATTACAATGAGCAGTTCTTC; CDR3 protein: CASSYGTQHYNEQFF
clone size: few; V gene: TRBV9; J gene: TRBJ2-7; D gene: .; CDR3 DNA: TGTGCCAGCAGCGTTCAAACGGGGAAGAAGCCCTACGAGCAGTACTTC; CDR3 protein: CASSVQTGKKPYEQYF
clone size: .; V gene: TRBV7-9; J gene: TRBJ2-3; D gene: .; CDR3 DNA: TGTGCCAGCAGCTTAGCGCGGGGACAGATAGCGGTTACTAGCACAGATACGCAGTATTTT; CDR3 protein: CASSLARGQIAVTSTDTQYF
clone size: many; V gene: TRBV20-1; J gene: TRBJ2-7; D gene: TRBD1; CDR3 DNA: TGCAGTGCTAGAGATCGAGGGCAGGGGGCCCACGAGCAGTACTTC; CDR3 protein: CSARDRGQGAHEQYF
clone size: .; V gene: TRBV29-1; J gene: TRBJ1-2; D gene: .; CDR3 DNA: TGCAGCGTTGAAAGCTCGGGGGGCAGGGGCTACACCTTC; CDR3 protein: CSVESSGGRGYTF